This T cell receptor beta chain was captured in a study of OX40 agonist ivuxolimab in advanced cancers. Study results and caveats: Certain nonresponders additionally had low normalized T-cell clonal expansion.

Some clones are missing from TCRdb's copy, which holds only in-frame ones; the method was immunoSEQ multiplex PCR. The sample has about 51,000 clones, around nine tenths seen once; the top ten hold about 3.7%. Comment on this clone: The antigen is undetermined.

The CDR3 totals 16 residues. J gave up 8 bases and V 0 bases, and 10 bases lay outside the gene matches. The germline gives CDR1 KGHSH, CDR2 LQKENI. Sample: CD4+ or CD8+ T cells sorted from blood, taken in a trial of the OX40 agonist ivuxolimab. This TCR was sampled from an adult with an advanced solid tumor such as melanoma, head and neck, liver or kidney cancer. J is TRBJ2-1 and V is TRBV18; TRBD2 matches 7 bases. The CDR3, as DNA: TGTGCCAGCTCACCACCGGTTGGGGACTACGGGGATGAGCAGTTCTTC. As protein: CASSPPVGDYGDEQFF. Combining the CDR3 with reference TRBV18 and TRBJ2-1 gives the whole variable domain NAGVMQNPRHLVRRRGQEARLRCSPMKGHSHVYWYRQLPEEGLKFMVYLQKENIIDESGMPKERFSAEFPKEGPSILRIQQVVRGDSAAYFCASSPPVGDYGDEQFFGPGTRLTVL.